A selection of T cell receptor beta chains follows, all from one sample in a study of T cell repertoires in cytomegalovirus infection. TCRdb used MiXCR to reprocess the reads, holding one entry per CDR3 protein. The sample comprises 500,000 to 600,000 distinct CDR3 sequences, approximately 15% of which are singletons, and more than 20% rests with the top ten. The sequenced sample consisted of CD8+ T cells from PBMCs. The receptors here all came from a human donor in good health (CMV status not recorded). Some clones in this sample may be carry-over from other donors' samples. CDR3s include the opening cysteine and the closing phenylalanine or tryptophan. A D gene is named only where the DNA matches it firmly. Expanded clones are given a class, and other clones once, few, many or no size at all.

clone_size	d_call	v_call	j_call	cdr3_aa	cdr3_nt
many	TRBD2	TRBV6-5	TRBJ2-1	CASSQFSSGAIEQFF	TGTGCCAGCAGCCAGTTTTCCAGCGGGGCTATCGAGCAGTTCTTC
NA	TRBD2	TRBV20-1	TRBJ2-1	CSAPAGRETSYNEQFF	TGCAGTGCTCCCGCAGGGCGGGAGACGTCCTACAATGAGCAGTTCTTC
NA	TRBD1	TRBV4-1	TRBJ1-2	CASSQDPGQVLGYTF	TGCGCCAGCAGCCAAGACCCGGGACAGGTCTTGGGCTACACCTTC
many	TRBD2	TRBV7-9	TRBJ2-7	CASRSGGAGSSYEQYF	TGTGCCAGCAGGTCCGGGGGAGCGGGAAGCTCCTACGAGCAGTACTTC
many	NA	TRBV6-1	TRBJ1-1	CASSETGNTEAFF	TGTGCCAGCAGCGAAACAGGGAACACTGAAGCTTTCTTT
few	NA	TRBV4-1	TRBJ1-1	CASSRTQGNEAFF	TGCGCCAGCAGCCGAACCCAGGGAAATGAAGCTTTCTTT
NA	TRBD1	TRBV5-5	TRBJ1-5	CASSLRQGPNQPQHF	TGTGCCAGCAGCTTGAGACAGGGGCCCAATCAGCCCCAGCATTTT
NA	NA	TRBV9	TRBJ2-7	CASSEGQYYEQYF	TGTGCCAGCAGCGAGGGACAATACTACGAGCAGTACTTC
NA	NA	TRBV7-9	TRBJ1-4	CASSPPTDTNEKLFF	TGTGCCAGCAGCCCCCCGACAGACACTAATGAAAAACTGTTTTTT
many	NA	TRBV6-1	TRBJ2-7	CASSEEQVQYEQYF	TGTGCCAGCAGTGAAGAACAGGTACAATACGAGCAGTACTTC
many	NA	TRBV7-6	TRBJ2-7	CASSLGAGPSAYEQYF	TGTGCCAGCAGCTTAGGCGCGGGGCCTTCGGCCTACGAGCAGTACTTC
few	TRBD2	TRBV2	TRBJ2-3	CASSEAASGRAADTQYF	TGTGCCAGCAGTGAAGCGGCTAGCGGGAGGGCCGCGGATACGCAGTATTTT
NA	TRBD2	TRBV10-2	TRBJ2-1	CASSNSGGQFF	TGCGCCAGCAGCAATAGCGGGGGCCAGTTCTTC
few	NA	TRBV24-1	TRBJ2-2	CATSDLAGIGELFF	TGTGCCACCAGTGATTTGGCGGGCATCGGGGAGCTGTTTTTT
NA	NA	TRBV7-9	TRBJ1-2	CASSSPDSYYGYTF	TGTGCCAGCAGCTCGCCGGACAGTTACTATGGCTACACCTTC
NA	TRBD1	TRBV27	TRBJ2-1	CASRTGWDEQFF	TGTGCCAGCAGGACAGGGTGGGATGAGCAGTTCTTC
few	TRBD2	TRBV20-1	TRBJ2-7	CSAREEEGGSESYEQYF	TGCAGTGCTAGAGAAGAGGAGGGCGGGAGCGAATCCTACGAGCAGTACTTC
many	TRBD1	TRBV7-6	TRBJ2-5	CASSPTGGPETQYF	TGTGCTAGCAGCCCCACAGGGGGCCCAGAGACCCAGTACTTC
many	NA	TRBV7-2	TRBJ2-7	CASSSLPGEQYF	TGTGCCAGCAGCTCCCTCCCGGGAGAGCAGTACTTC
NA	NA	TRBV19	TRBJ1-1	CASTRRGTQSTEAFF	TGTGCCAGTACCCGGCGGGGTACGCAGAGCACTGAAGCTTTCTTT
many	TRBD2	TRBV12-3/TRBV12-4	TRBJ2-1	CASSQTSGSPRRNEQFF	TGTGCCAGCAGTCAGACTAGCGGGAGCCCCCGTCGCAATGAGCAGTTCTTC
few	TRBD1	TRBV11-2	TRBJ2-2	CASSFGTGVDTGELFF	TGTGCCAGCAGCTTCGGGACAGGGGTGGACACCGGGGAGCTGTTTTTT
NA	TRBD1	TRBV27	TRBJ1-2	CASRSPGGRPGGGYTF	TGTGCCAGCCGGAGCCCAGGGGGACGGCCGGGCGGAGGCTACACCTTC
many	NA	TRBV6-1	TRBJ2-1	CASSEFVGGLYNEQFF	TGTGCCAGCAGTGAATTCGTGGGGGGACTCTACAATGAGCAGTTCTTC
many	TRBD2	TRBV2	TRBJ2-3	CASSEALSGGQADTQYF	TGTGCCAGCAGTGAAGCGCTAAGCGGGGGCCAGGCAGATACGCAGTATTTT
many	NA	TRBV7-6	TRBJ2-7	CASSQSVHEQYF	TGTGCCAGCAGTCAAAGTGTACACGAGCAGTACTTC
NA	TRBD1	TRBV28	TRBJ1-5	CASSFDREVSQPQHF	TGTGCCAGCAGTTTCGACAGGGAGGTATCTCAGCCCCAGCATTTT
NA	TRBD2	TRBV4-1	TRBJ2-1	CASSQDASGGYNEQFF	TGCGCCAGCAGCCAGGACGCTAGCGGGGGCTACAATGAGCAGTTCTTC
few	NA	TRBV9	TRBJ1-2	CASSPPGGNGYGYTF	TGTGCCAGCAGCCCCCCCGGGGGGAATGGCTATGGCTACACCTTC
NA	TRBD1	TRBV6-1	TRBJ1-2	CASTLRDRVNYGYTF	TGTGCCAGCACCCTCCGGGACAGGGTTAACTATGGCTACACCTTC
many	NA	TRBV7-9	TRBJ1-2	CASSARRQGSGYGYTF	TGTGCCAGCAGCGCTCGACGTCAGGGGAGTGGCTATGGCTACACCTTC
NA	TRBD1	TRBV3-1	TRBJ2-6	CASSGVTGATPFSGANVLTF	TGTGCCAGCAGCGGGGTGACAGGGGCGACTCCATTCTCTGGGGCCAACGTCCTGACTTTC
NA	TRBD2	TRBV5-4	TRBJ2-1	CASRSGDYNNEQFF	TGTGCCAGCAGATCCGGGGACTACAACAATGAGCAGTTCTTC
NA	NA	TRBV30	TRBJ2-1	CAWSVKGNEQFF	TGTGCCTGGAGTGTCAAAGGCAATGAGCAGTTCTTC
few	TRBD1	TRBV19	TRBJ2-7	CASSPQIGTANEQYF	TGTGCCAGTAGTCCCCAAATCGGGACAGCCAACGAGCAGTACTTC
few	NA	TRBV7-9	TRBJ2-5	CASSLGGDQETQYF	TGTGCCAGCAGCTTAGGCGGGGACCAAGAGACCCAGTACTTC
few	TRBD1	TRBV20-1	TRBJ1-1	CSARGQGLTEAFF	TGCAGTGCTAGGGGACAGGGTTTGACTGAAGCTTTCTTT
many	NA	TRBV3-1	TRBJ1-1	CASSQEATMPWGYPKNTEAFF	TGTGCCAGCAGCCAAGAAGCGACAATGCCATGGGGGTACCCTAAGAACACTGAAGCTTTCTTT
few	NA	TRBV12-3/TRBV12-4	TRBJ2-5	CASSWTASGETQYF	TGTGCCAGCAGTTGGACTGCCTCAGGAGAGACCCAGTACTTC
many	NA	TRBV27	TRBJ2-7	CASSLGLQVRSTGKNRYEQYF	TGTGCCAGCAGTTTAGGGTTACAAGTCCGCAGCACGGGGAAAAACAGGTACGAGCAGTACTTC
many	TRBD1	TRBV11-1	TRBJ2-7	CASSATGVEQYF	TGTGCCAGCAGCGCGACAGGGGTCGAGCAGTACTTC
NA	NA	TRBV5-5	TRBJ2-1	CASSLGGPWGTGEQFF	TGTGCCAGCAGCTTAGGAGGGCCGTGGGGAACTGGTGAGCAGTTCTTC
NA	NA	TRBV4-2	TRBJ1-6	CASSPSEGEINSPLHF	TGTGCCAGCAGCCCTTCCGAGGGCGAAATTAATTCACCCCTCCACTTT
many	NA	TRBV7-9	TRBJ1-5	CASSLESSAAPQHF	TGTGCCAGCAGCTTAGAATCTTCGGCGGCGCCCCAGCATTTT
many	NA	TRBV7-2	TRBJ2-3	CASSLYGGNPDTQYF	TGTGCCAGCAGCTTATACGGCGGGAATCCGGATACGCAGTATTTT
many	TRBD2	TRBV4-1	TRBJ2-1	CASSQDGFSGGYNEQFF	TGCGCCAGCAGCCAAGATGGGTTTAGCGGGGGGTACAATGAGCAGTTCTTC
many	NA	TRBV24-1	TRBJ1-5	CATSDHGFGPQHF	TGTGCCACCAGTGATCATGGGTTCGGGCCCCAGCATTTT
NA	TRBD2	TRBV27	TRBJ2-1	CASSYSSGGVGHEQFF	TGTGCCAGCAGCTATTCTAGCGGGGGGGTGGGGCATGAGCAGTTCTTC
many	NA	TRBV19	TRBJ2-5	CASSIGVGILETQYF	TGTGCCAGTAGTATTGGGGTAGGGATCCTTGAGACCCAGTACTTC
few	TRBD2	TRBV20-1	TRBJ2-1	CSASDPGLAGPSYNEQFF	TGCAGTGCTTCTGACCCGGGACTAGCGGGCCCAAGTTACAATGAGCAGTTCTTC